The T cell receptor beta chain described here comes from a study of T-cell memory formation after mild COVID-19. Findings and caveats of the study: Later expanders leaned CD4+, whereas day 15 to 85 contracting clones were balanced CD4/CD8. Pre-infection memory held some responding clones, suggesting pre-existing cross-reactive T cells responded. Still unconfirmed is whether the second-wave clones peaking on day 37 recognized SARS-CoV-2.

With regard to this clonotype: No antigen is known for it.

The CDR3 sequence is 14 residues long. Per the germline V gene, CDR1 is MNHNY and CDR2 is SVGAGI (reference sequence). After removal of 5 bases from V and 8 bases from J, the junction contained 11 bases not matched to a gene. TCRdb redid the calling of the 5' RACE reads with MiXCR, one entry per CDR3 protein. The profile shows around 500,000 distinct CDR3 sequences, about 18% of them singletons. Source material: PBMCs or a T cell subset sorted from them (not recorded which). This clonotype was obtained from an adult woman who had mild COVID-19 (a few samples of this study predate the infection). Cell type and time point are not known. The chain recombines TRBV6-6 with TRBJ1-2; 7 nucleotides line up with TRBD1. CDR3 loop: CASSPTGVLGGYTF. CDR3 coding DNA: TGTGCCAGCAGTCCTACAGGGGTCTTAGGGGGCTACACCTTC.